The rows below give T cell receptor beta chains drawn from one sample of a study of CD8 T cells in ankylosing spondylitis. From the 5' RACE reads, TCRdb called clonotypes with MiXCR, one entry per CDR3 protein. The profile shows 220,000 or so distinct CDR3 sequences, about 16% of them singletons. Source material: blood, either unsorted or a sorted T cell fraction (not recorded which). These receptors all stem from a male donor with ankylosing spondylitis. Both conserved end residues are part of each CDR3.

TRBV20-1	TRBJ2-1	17	CSANGLAGVRGYNEQFF
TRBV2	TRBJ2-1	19	CASTRRGLAGRSSYNEQFF
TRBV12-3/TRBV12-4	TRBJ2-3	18	CAFSSPIGTSGGTDTQYF
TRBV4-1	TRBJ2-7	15	CASSQETDTQYEQYF
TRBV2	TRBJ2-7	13	CASTSGLVVEQYF
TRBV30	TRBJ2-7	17	CAWSFPAGGGLSYEQYF
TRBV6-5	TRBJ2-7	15	CASSYSGTRPYEQYF
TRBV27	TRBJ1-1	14	CASSVQGLGTEAFF
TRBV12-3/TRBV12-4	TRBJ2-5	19	CASSLGGTSGPTLQETQYF
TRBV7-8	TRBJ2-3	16	CASSPLAGGPSLTQYF
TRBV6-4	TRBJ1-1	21	CASSDSTTDRGLYCFNTEAFF
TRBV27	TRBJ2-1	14	CASTSGGTYNEQFF
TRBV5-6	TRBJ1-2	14	CASSFTERLGGYTF
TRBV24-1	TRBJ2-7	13	CATSDFVGGEQYF
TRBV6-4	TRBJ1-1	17	CASSDEKDRGRGTEAFF
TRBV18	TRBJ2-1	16	CASSPPTSGRAHEQFF
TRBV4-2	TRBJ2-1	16	CASSQDVTGGPNEQFF
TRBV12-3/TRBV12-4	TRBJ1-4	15	CASSPDRGPDEKLFF
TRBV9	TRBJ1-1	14	CASSGKGANTEAFF
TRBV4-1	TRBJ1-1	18	CASSQAPGTRVESTEAFF
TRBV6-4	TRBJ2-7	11	CAIPTSCEQYF
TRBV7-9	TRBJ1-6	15	CASSSRTDHNSPLHF
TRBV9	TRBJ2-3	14	CASSDTGSTDTQYF
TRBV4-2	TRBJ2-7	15	CASSQDAGGPYEQYF
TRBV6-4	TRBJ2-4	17	CASTRTSGSRTKNIQYF
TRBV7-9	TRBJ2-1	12	CASFPLEDEQFF
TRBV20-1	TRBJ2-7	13	CSAGHRLSYEQYF
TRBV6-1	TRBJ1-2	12	CASSETGYGYTF
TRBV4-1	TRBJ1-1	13	CASSQPPDTEAFF
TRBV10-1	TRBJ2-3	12	CARRQGEDTQYF
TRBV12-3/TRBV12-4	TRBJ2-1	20	CASNLNWNGTPHRVYNEQFF
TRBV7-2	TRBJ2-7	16	CASSYPRDSSSYEQYF
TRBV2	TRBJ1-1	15	CASSVAAAMNTEAFF
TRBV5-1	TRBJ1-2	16	CASSLSTDRINYGYTF
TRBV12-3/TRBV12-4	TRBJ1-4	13	CASSHDSYEKLFF
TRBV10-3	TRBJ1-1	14	CAIRARVSDTEAFF
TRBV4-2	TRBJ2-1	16	CASSQDLAGGWNEQFF
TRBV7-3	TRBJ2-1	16	CASSSGLAGGDNEQFF
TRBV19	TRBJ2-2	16	CASSIAQRSITGELFF
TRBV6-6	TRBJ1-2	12	CASSRDLYGYTF
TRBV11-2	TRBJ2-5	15	CASSLELTEGGTQYF
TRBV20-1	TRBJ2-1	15	CSALTLGVSYNEQFF
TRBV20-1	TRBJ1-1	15	CSARSLRGPSTEAFF
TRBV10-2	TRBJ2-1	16	CASRVSSGGASDEQFF
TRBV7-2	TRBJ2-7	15	CASSLVIADSYEQYF
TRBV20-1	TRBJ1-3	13	CSARAPSGNTIYF